Listed here are 12 T cell receptor beta chains from one sample, sequenced in a study of technical replicates of blood from several donors. Profiling relied on immunoSEQ multiplex PCR, and the TCRdb table lists in-frame clones only, not all of them. Found here are about 14,000 clones, 70% to 80% of them singletons; the top ten hold less than 15%. The sequencing sample was made of PBMCs. The receptors here all came from a human donor in good health.

V usage is TRBV5-1 and J usage is TRBJ2-7; 9 bases match TRBD1. The CDR3 loop spans 18 amino acids. CDR1 is SGHRS and CDR2 is YFSETQ in the germline V gene. The J segment lost 4 bases and the V segment lost 1 base, leaving 15 bases of the junction unmatched. The CDR3 region has the DNA TGCGCCAGCAGCTTGCCCTCGCCGGGACAGGGATTTTTATACGAGCAGTACTTC. It encodes CASSLPSPGQGFLYEQYF.

V usage is TRBV10-3 and J usage is TRBJ2-2, with D possibly TRBD1 on 6 matching bases. Germline assignment: CDR1 ENHRY and CDR2 SYGVKD. The CDR3 spans 15 residues. V lost 5 bases, J lost 7 bases, and 17 bases lay in between. CDR3 DNA sequence: TGTGCCATCAGTATACAGGGTGCGTGGGACGGGGAGCTGTTTTTT. It encodes CAISIQGAWDGELFF.

The gene calls are TRBV6-6 and TRBJ1-1, with D unresolved. Germline V CDR1 and CDR2: MNHNY, SVGAGI (reference sequence). The CDR3 loop spans 14 amino acids. V lost 5 bases to trimming and J lost 0 bases, with 10 bases between them. CDR3 amino acids: CASSPLTVNTEAFF. The CDR3 DNA reads as TGTGCCAGCAGTCCCCTCACGGTGAACACTGAAGCTTTCTTT.

This chain joins TRBV30 and TRBJ2-7; 9 bases line up with TRBD2. The CDR3 totals 17 residues. CDR1 GTSNPN and CDR2 SVGIG come from the germline V gene (reference sequence). Trimming at V came to 1 base and at J to 0 bases, leaving 10 bases not matched to a gene. This CDR3 reads CAWSGSSGRTGSYEQYF. CDR3 coding DNA: TGTGCCTGGAGTGGGAGTAGCGGGAGAACGGGCTCCTACGAGCAGTACTTC.

The gene calls are TRBV7-8 and TRBJ2-1; 7 bases are a match to TRBD2. Germline V gene lookup returns CDR1 SGHVS and CDR2 FQNEAQ. Germline trimming cut 5 bases from V and 5 bases from J; bases unmatched to any gene: 12. The CDR3 contains 16 residues. Written as DNA, the CDR3 is TGTGCCAGCAGCCGAGATCCGGGAGGCAACGACAATGAGCAGTTCTTC. Amino acids: CASSRDPGGNDNEQFF.

The chain is built from TRBV6-4 and TRBJ2-1, with 9 bases aligning to TRBD1. The CDR3 is made up of 15 amino acids. The germline V gene has CDR1 MRHNA and CDR2 SNTAGT. Trimming removed 0 bases from V and 7 bases from J; junction bases left unmatched: 4. CDR3: CASSDSMTGGNEQFF. CDR3 nucleotide sequence: TGTGCCAGCAGTGACTCGATGACAGGGGGTAATGAGCAGTTCTTC.

This clone was seen more than once but under ten times. The chain links TRBV10-1 to TRBJ2-7; the match to TRBD2 covers 8 bases. Germline V CDR1 and CDR2: WNHNN, SYGVQD (reference sequence). This CDR3 spans 13 amino acids. V lost 3 bases, J lost 11 bases, and 9 bases stayed unmatched. CDR3 protein: CASSDGVGTREYF. DNA for the CDR3: TGCGCCAGCAGTGACGGGGTAGGGACTAGGGAGTACTTC.

The genes are TRBV18 and TRBJ2-7, with a tentative D call TRBD1 (5 bases). The CDR3 spans 13 residues. Germline CDR1 is KGHSH and CDR2 is LQKENI. The V gene lost 4 bases and the J gene lost 3 bases, with 10 bases spanning the gap. For the CDR3, the DNA is TGTGCCAGCTCACTAATCCAGGGCTACGAGCAGTACTTC. Residues: CASSLIQGYEQYF. The full variable domain, in which reference TRBV18 and TRBJ2-7 provide the parts outside the CDR3, is NAGVMQNPRHLVRRRGQEARLRCSPMKGHSHVYWYRQLPEEGLKFMVYLQKENIIDESGMPKERFSAEFPKEGPSILRIQQVVRGDSAAYFCASSLIQGYEQYFGPGTRLTVT.

The CDR3 here is CASSSSGRATWGEQFF. The CDR3 DNA follows: TGTGCCAGTAGTAGTAGCGGGAGGGCCACGTGGGGTGAGCAGTTCTTC. The rearrangement uses TRBV19 and TRBJ2-1; 11 bases line up with TRBD2. The junction had 11 bases not matched to a gene; V was cut back by 4 bases and J by 9 bases. The CDR3 totals 16 residues. Per germline, CDR1 LNHDA and CDR2 SQIVND (reference sequence).

The chain combines TRBV19 with TRBJ2-4; D is possibly TRBD2 (5 bases). CDR1 is LNHDA, CDR2 SQIVND, per germline (reference sequence). The CDR3 runs 14 residues. V lost 4 bases to trimming and J lost 8 bases, with 15 bases between them. The CDR3 DNA reads TGTGCCAGTAGTAACTATGGACGGGGTGACATTCAGTACTTC. It translates to CASSNYGRGDIQYF.

This chain links TRBV30 with TRBJ2-7; 7 positions match TRBD2. This CDR3 is built from 14 residues. V lost 7 bases to trimming and J lost 0 bases; unmatched junction nucleotides: 9. The V gene's germline CDR1 is GTSNPN and CDR2 SVGIG (reference sequence). CDR3: CASVGSGSSYEQYF. The DNA of the CDR3 is TGTGCCTCGGTGGGTAGCGGGTCCTCCTACGAGCAGTACTTC. Full variable domain (remainder filled in from reference TRBV30 and TRBJ2-7): SQTIHQWPATLVQPVGSPLSLECTVEGTSNPNLYWYRQAAGRGLQLLFYSVGIGQISSEVPQNLSASRPQDRQFILSSKKLLLSDSGFYLCASVGSGSSYEQYFGPGTRLTVT.

The genes are TRBV11-2 and TRBJ2-2; 15 bases match TRBD2. The ends lost 4 bases at V and 1 base at J; junction bases unmatched: 4. Germline CDR1 SGHAT, CDR2 FQNNGV. CDR3 length equals 18 residues. The CDR3 DNA sequence: TGTGCCAGCAGCTCCGGGACTAGCGGGAGGATGAACACCGGGGAGCTGTTTTTT. This codes for CASSSGTSGRMNTGELFF.